Listed below are T cell receptor beta chains from one sample, sequenced in a study of T cells after yellow fever vaccination. TCRdb analysed the 5' RACE reads with MiXCR anew, one entry per CDR3 protein. The sample gives roughly 100,000 distinct CDR3 sequences, approximately 9% of which show up once; 16% is in the top ten. The sequencing used CD8+ T cells not binding an NS4B(214-222) dextramer, sorted from PBMCs, collected roughly 14 days after the first yellow fever vaccination. All receptors come from a man aged 18 to 30 who received the YFV17D yellow fever vaccine. CDR3s include the opening cysteine and the closing phenylalanine or tryptophan. A D gene is named only where the DNA matches it firmly. Size is omitted from some rows. Given values are once, few, many or a class for expanded clones.

J: TRBJ1-1
V: TRBV6-4
size: few
D: NA
DNA: TGTGCCAGCAGAAAAACACCGAACACTGAAGCTTTCTTT
CDR3: CASRKTPNTEAFF

J: TRBJ2-2
V: TRBV19
size: NA
D: NA
DNA: TGTGCCAGTATCTCTTCGACCGGGGAGCTGTTTTTT
CDR3: CASISSTGELFF

J: TRBJ1-1
V: TRBV11-3
size: NA
D: TRBD1
DNA: TGTGCCAGCAGCGGGCAGGGGGGGACTGAAGCTTTCTTT
CDR3: CASSGQGGTEAFF

J: TRBJ2-1
V: TRBV5-5
size: NA
D: NA
DNA: TGTGCCAGCAGCTTGTACGGGGCTTCCTACAATGAGCAGTTCTTC
CDR3: CASSLYGASYNEQFF

J: TRBJ1-5
V: TRBV12-3/TRBV12-4
size: many
D: NA
DNA: TGTGCCAGCAGTTTAGCGGGCCATCAGCCCCAGCATTTT
CDR3: CASSLAGHQPQHF

J: TRBJ1-2
V: TRBV18
size: few
D: NA
DNA: TGTGCCAGCTCACCATCACCCAGCTGGGGCTACACCTTC
CDR3: CASSPSPSWGYTF

J: TRBJ2-7
V: TRBV7-8
size: NA
D: TRBD2
DNA: TGTGCCAGCAGCTTAGCCCAGCGGGGGGGATACGAGCAGTACTTC
CDR3: CASSLAQRGGYEQYF

J: TRBJ1-1
V: TRBV10-3
size: few
D: NA
DNA: TGTGCCATCAGTGAGTCAGAGGTGGCGAACACTGAAGCTTTCTTT
CDR3: CAISESEVANTEAFF

J: TRBJ1-1
V: TRBV7-9
size: NA
D: NA
DNA: TGTGCCAGCAGAACAGGTGCCACTGAAGCTTTCTTT
CDR3: CASRTGATEAFF

J: TRBJ2-1
V: TRBV9
size: NA
D: TRBD2
DNA: TGTGCCAGCAGCACCCCCCGTCGGGCGGGGGATTCCTACAATGAGCAGTTCTTC
CDR3: CASSTPRRAGDSYNEQFF

J: TRBJ1-3
V: TRBV11-2
size: NA
D: NA
DNA: TGTGCCAGCAGCTTACCCGACTCTGGAAACACCATATATTTT
CDR3: CASSLPDSGNTIYF

J: TRBJ1-2
V: TRBV6-5
size: NA
D: NA
DNA: TGTGCCAGCAGTTTTGAGGGGAACTATGGCTACACCTTC
CDR3: CASSFEGNYGYTF

J: TRBJ1-1
V: TRBV7-9
size: many
D: NA
DNA: TGTGCCAGCAGCCCCTCCCGAGGGGGAGCTGAAGCTTTCTTT
CDR3: CASSPSRGGAEAFF

J: TRBJ2-5
V: TRBV7-9
size: few
D: NA
DNA: TGTGCCAGCAGAGACCCGGGACTCCCACAAGAGACCCAGTACTTC
CDR3: CASRDPGLPQETQYF

J: TRBJ2-1
V: TRBV6-1
size: NA
D: NA
DNA: TGTGCCACCGCCTCCGGGACTCCCAACTACAATGAGCAGTTCTTC
CDR3: CATASGTPNYNEQFF

J: TRBJ1-2
V: TRBV29-1
size: NA
D: TRBD1
DNA: TGCAGCGTCGAGGGACAGCTTAGGGACTATGGCTACACCTTC
CDR3: CSVEGQLRDYGYTF

J: TRBJ1-6
V: TRBV11-2
size: NA
D: TRBD1
DNA: TGTGCCAGCAGCTTCGTTCTCCGGGACAGGGGATGGGATGGGGCACCCCTCCACTTT
CDR3: CASSFVLRDRGWDGAPLHF

J: TRBJ1-1
V: TRBV6-2/TRBV6-3
size: many
D: TRBD1
DNA: TGTGCCAGCGAACAGGGGGCTGAAGCTTTCTTT
CDR3: CASEQGAEAFF

J: TRBJ2-1
V: TRBV27
size: NA
D: NA
DNA: TGTGCCACTGCGTTACCCTATGGCCCCAATGAGCAGTTCTTC
CDR3: CATALPYGPNEQFF

J: TRBJ2-1
V: TRBV28
size: NA
D: NA
DNA: TGTGCCAGCAGTTCACCGCGAAGTCGCAGGGTTAGCTCCTACAATGAGCAGTTCTTC
CDR3: CASSSPRSRRVSSYNEQFF

J: TRBJ2-1
V: TRBV30
size: few
D: TRBD2
DNA: TGTGCCTGGAGTGGGAGACTAGCGGGGGTTTCTCCGCACAATGAGCAGTTCTTC
CDR3: CAWSGRLAGVSPHNEQFF

J: TRBJ2-1
V: TRBV27
size: NA
D: NA
DNA: TGTGCCAGCAGGTCGGGACGGAACAATGAGCAGTTCTTC
CDR3: CASRSGRNNEQFF

J: TRBJ2-1
V: TRBV5-1
size: once
D: NA
DNA: TGCGCCAGCAGACTACCGGGGACCCACAATGAGCAGTTCTTC
CDR3: CASRLPGTHNEQFF

J: TRBJ1-1
V: TRBV19
size: few
D: NA
DNA: TGTGCCAGTAGTATAGATATCATCAGGACGGAAGAAGCTTTCTTT
CDR3: CASSIDIIRTEEAFF

J: TRBJ2-1
V: TRBV6-2/TRBV6-3
size: NA
D: TRBD2
DNA: TGTGCCAGCAGCGACATAGCGGGGGGATTTCCTGGGGATGAGCAGTTCTTC
CDR3: CASSDIAGGFPGDEQFF

J: TRBJ2-2
V: TRBV6-1
size: few
D: NA
DNA: TGTGCCAGCAGCCACAACCTTAGGCAGGGAGGAACCGGGGAGCTGTTTTTT
CDR3: CASSHNLRQGGTGELFF

J: TRBJ2-7
V: TRBV4-2
size: few
D: TRBD2
DNA: TGTGCCAGCAGCTACAGACTAGCGGGGACCTACGAGCAGTACTTC
CDR3: CASSYRLAGTYEQYF

J: TRBJ2-5
V: TRBV4-1
size: few
D: NA
DNA: TGCGCCAGCAGCCTGGGCGCCTCCTCCCCAGAGACCCAGTACTTC
CDR3: CASSLGASSPETQYF